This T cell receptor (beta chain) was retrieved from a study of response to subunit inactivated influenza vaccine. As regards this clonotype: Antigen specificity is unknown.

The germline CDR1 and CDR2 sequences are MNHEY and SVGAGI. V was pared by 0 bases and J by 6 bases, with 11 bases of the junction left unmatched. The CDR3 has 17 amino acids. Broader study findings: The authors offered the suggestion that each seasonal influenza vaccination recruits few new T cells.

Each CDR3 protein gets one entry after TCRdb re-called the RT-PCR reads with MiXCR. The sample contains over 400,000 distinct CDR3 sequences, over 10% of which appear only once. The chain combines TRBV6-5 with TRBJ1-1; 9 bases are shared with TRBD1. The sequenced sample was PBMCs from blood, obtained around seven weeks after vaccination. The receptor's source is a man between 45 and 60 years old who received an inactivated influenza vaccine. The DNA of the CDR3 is TGTGCCAGCAGTTACTCGGTCGGGGACAGGGTGATTCCTGAAGCTTTCTTT. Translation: CASSYSVGDRVIPEAFF.